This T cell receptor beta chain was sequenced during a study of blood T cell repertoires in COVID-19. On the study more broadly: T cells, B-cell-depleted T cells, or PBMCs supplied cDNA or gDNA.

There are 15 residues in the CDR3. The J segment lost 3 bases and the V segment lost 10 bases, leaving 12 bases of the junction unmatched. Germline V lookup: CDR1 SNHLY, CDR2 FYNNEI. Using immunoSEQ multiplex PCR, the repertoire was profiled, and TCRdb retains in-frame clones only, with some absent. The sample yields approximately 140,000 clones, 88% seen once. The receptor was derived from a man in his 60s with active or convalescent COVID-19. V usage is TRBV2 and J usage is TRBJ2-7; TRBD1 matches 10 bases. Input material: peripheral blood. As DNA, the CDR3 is TGTGCCACCCGACACGGGACAGGGGTTTACTACGAGCAGTACTTC. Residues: CATRHGTGVYYEQYF. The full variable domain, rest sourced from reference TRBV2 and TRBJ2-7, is EPEVTQTPSHQVTQMGQEVILRCVPISNHLYFYWYRQILGQKVEFLVSFYNNEISEKSEIFDDQFSVERPDGSNFTLKIRSTKLEDSAMYFCATRHGTGVYYEQYFGPGTRLTVT.